These T cell receptor beta chains were read from a single sample in a study of PD-1 blockade in classical Hodgkin lymphoma. This table comes from immunoSEQ multiplex PCR, and its TCRdb copy is limited to in-frame clones, with some not included. The sample carries approximately 89,000 clones, over 80% recorded once. Specimen: peripheral blood mononuclear cells (PBMCs), collected before the fourth cycle of nivolumab. These receptors were obtained from a human donor with classical Hodgkin lymphoma. CDR3s include the opening cysteine and the closing phenylalanine or tryptophan. Fields, in order: clone size, J gene, D gene, V gene, CDR3 DNA, CDR3 protein. The D gene is left open where the match is weak. Some rows mark clone size as missing; the rest say once, few, many or name a class of expanded clone.

clone_size: NA
j_call: TRBJ1-2
d_call: NA
v_call: TRBV28
cdr3_nt: TGTGCCAGCAGTTTGGCGCCAAACTATGGCTACACCTTC
cdr3_aa: CASSLAPNYGYTF

clone_size: NA
j_call: TRBJ2-1
d_call: TRBD2
v_call: TRBV5-6
cdr3_nt: TGTGCCAGCAGCCCCGACGGCGGGAGCTCCTACAATGAGCAGTTCTTC
cdr3_aa: CASSPDGGSSYNEQFF

clone_size: NA
j_call: TRBJ2-2
d_call: TRBD2
v_call: TRBV11-3
cdr3_nt: TGTGCCAGCAGCCCAGATAGCCGAGCGGGAGGGCCAACCGGGGAGCTGTTTTTT
cdr3_aa: CASSPDSRAGGPTGELFF

clone_size: NA
j_call: TRBJ1-5
d_call: NA
v_call: TRBV5-4
cdr3_nt: TGTGCCAGCAGCTTGGAGTTCGAGGGCCCCCAGCATTTT
cdr3_aa: CASSLEFEGPQHF

clone_size: once
j_call: TRBJ2-1
d_call: NA
v_call: TRBV6-1
cdr3_nt: TGTGCCAGCAGTGCGAGGGAGTTCTCCTACAATGAGCAGTTCTTC
cdr3_aa: CASSAREFSYNEQFF

clone_size: once
j_call: TRBJ2-7
d_call: NA
v_call: TRBV21-1
cdr3_nt: TGTGCCGCCCTAGGAATGGACAGGCGAAGCTACGAGCAGTACTTC
cdr3_aa: CAALGMDRRSYEQYF

clone_size: medium-sized
j_call: TRBJ1-2
d_call: TRBD1
v_call: TRBV5-4
cdr3_nt: TGTGCCAGCAGCTCGACAGGGGCCGGGTATGGCTACACCTTC
cdr3_aa: CASSSTGAGYGYTF

clone_size: NA
j_call: TRBJ1-2
d_call: NA
v_call: TRBV5-1
cdr3_nt: TGCGCCAGCAGCCTGAGTATTGGGACACGGGGATATGGCTACACCTTC
cdr3_aa: CASSLSIGTRGYGYTF

clone_size: NA
j_call: TRBJ1-4
d_call: TRBD1
v_call: TRBV30
cdr3_nt: TGTGCCTGGAGCAGGGGGGATGAAAAACTGTTTTTT
cdr3_aa: CAWSRGDEKLFF

clone_size: NA
j_call: TRBJ2-5
d_call: NA
v_call: TRBV5-4
cdr3_nt: TGTGCCAGCAGCGGCGCAGACAGGGCTGGGGGGGAGACCCAGTACTTC
cdr3_aa: CASSGADRAGGETQYF

clone_size: few
j_call: TRBJ2-3
d_call: NA
v_call: TRBV4-2
cdr3_nt: TGTGCCAGCAGCCAAGTAGGAAGGGGCACAGATACGCAGTATTTT
cdr3_aa: CASSQVGRGTDTQYF

clone_size: once
j_call: TRBJ1-2
d_call: NA
v_call: TRBV9
cdr3_nt: TGTGCCAGCAGCCCTGGGGCAGGAAAATTTGACTATGGCTACACCTTC
cdr3_aa: CASSPGAGKFDYGYTF

clone_size: NA
j_call: TRBJ1-3
d_call: NA
v_call: TRBV29-1
cdr3_nt: TGCAGCGTGGGGGACGGTGGAAACACCATATATTTT
cdr3_aa: CSVGDGGNTIYF

clone_size: NA
j_call: TRBJ2-1
d_call: NA
v_call: TRBV28
cdr3_nt: TGTGCCAGCAGTTCGCTCAGGGTGAGCTCCTACAATGAGCAGTTCTTC
cdr3_aa: CASSSLRVSSYNEQFF

clone_size: NA
j_call: TRBJ1-1
d_call: NA
v_call: TRBV10-3
cdr3_nt: TGTGCCACAAACGCGGGAGGTCTAGACGGCGAGCGAGCTTTCTTT
cdr3_aa: CATNAGGLDGERAFF

clone_size: NA
j_call: TRBJ1-1
d_call: TRBD1
v_call: TRBV10-3
cdr3_nt: TGTGCCATCAGTGAGTGGCTCCCGACAGGGGTTGCTGAAGCTTTCTTT
cdr3_aa: CAISEWLPTGVAEAFF

clone_size: once
j_call: TRBJ2-5
d_call: TRBD1
v_call: TRBV29-1
cdr3_nt: TGCAGCGCCCGGACAGGCCAAGAGACCCAGTACTTC
cdr3_aa: CSARTGQETQYF

clone_size: NA
j_call: TRBJ1-2
d_call: NA
v_call: TRBV10-3
cdr3_nt: TGTGCCATCACCTCGGTTCCCTCCGGAGGCTACACCTTC
cdr3_aa: CAITSVPSGGYTF

clone_size: NA
j_call: TRBJ2-7
d_call: TRBD2
v_call: TRBV7-2
cdr3_nt: TGTGCCAGCAGTTCTAGCGGGAGTCGGTCCTACGAGCAGTACTTC
cdr3_aa: CASSSSGSRSYEQYF

clone_size: few
j_call: TRBJ2-7
d_call: TRBD2
v_call: TRBV11-2
cdr3_nt: TGTGCCAGCAGCTTAGGGACTAGCGGATCGGGCGAGCAGTACTTC
cdr3_aa: CASSLGTSGSGEQYF

clone_size: NA
j_call: TRBJ2-5
d_call: NA
v_call: TRBV6-5
cdr3_nt: TGTGCCAGCAGAGCAGACGGGACGGAACAAGAGACCCAGTACTTC
cdr3_aa: CASRADGTEQETQYF

clone_size: once
j_call: TRBJ2-1
d_call: NA
v_call: TRBV7-2
cdr3_nt: TGTGCCAGCAGCCGGGACACGAGCTCCTACAATGAGCAGTTCTTC
cdr3_aa: CASSRDTSSYNEQFF

clone_size: many
j_call: TRBJ1-2
d_call: NA
v_call: TRBV6-6
cdr3_nt: TGTGCCAGCTGCGAACAGGGTGTCGACTATGGCTACACCTTC
cdr3_aa: CASCEQGVDYGYTF

clone_size: once
j_call: TRBJ2-3
d_call: TRBD2
v_call: TRBV5-1
cdr3_nt: TGCGCCAGCAGCTTGGCCGGCGGGAGTGAGACAGATACGCAGTATTTT
cdr3_aa: CASSLAGGSETDTQYF

clone_size: NA
j_call: TRBJ2-7
d_call: TRBD1
v_call: TRBV23-1
cdr3_nt: TGCGCCAACCCGACAGGGGTCATGAACGAGCAGTACTTC
cdr3_aa: CANPTGVMNEQYF

clone_size: NA
j_call: TRBJ2-3
d_call: NA
v_call: TRBV6-6
cdr3_nt: TGTGCCAGCAGGGAGTACACAGATACGCAGTATTTT
cdr3_aa: CASREYTDTQYF

clone_size: NA
j_call: TRBJ1-5
d_call: NA
v_call: TRBV6-6
cdr3_nt: TGTGCCAGCAGTGACTCGGGCAGTTATCAGCCCCAGCATTTT
cdr3_aa: CASSDSGSYQPQHF

clone_size: once
j_call: TRBJ2-7
d_call: NA
v_call: TRBV2
cdr3_nt: TGTGCCAGCAGTGAAGGGGGCGGGACAACCCTCGAGCAGTACTTC
cdr3_aa: CASSEGGGTTLEQYF

clone_size: NA
j_call: TRBJ2-2
d_call: NA
v_call: TRBV6-6
cdr3_nt: TGTGCCAGCAGTTACCACACAGCAGTCACCGGGGAGCTGTTTTTT
cdr3_aa: CASSYHTAVTGELFF

clone_size: NA
j_call: TRBJ2-1
d_call: NA
v_call: TRBV25-1
cdr3_nt: TGTGCCAGCAGTGAATATCCTAGAGGGTCCTACAATGAGCAGTTCTTC
cdr3_aa: CASSEYPRGSYNEQFF

clone_size: NA
j_call: TRBJ2-1
d_call: NA
v_call: TRBV19
cdr3_nt: TGTGCCAGTAGTATTGGGGAAACATCCAATGAGCAGTTCTTC
cdr3_aa: CASSIGETSNEQFF

clone_size: NA
j_call: TRBJ1-2
d_call: NA
v_call: TRBV29-1
cdr3_nt: TGCAGCGTTGTCCGTTCCGGGGGCTACACCTTC
cdr3_aa: CSVVRSGGYTF

clone_size: once
j_call: TRBJ1-3
d_call: TRBD1
v_call: TRBV30
cdr3_nt: TGTGCCTGGAGTCGACAGGGGGGAAACACCATATATTTT
cdr3_aa: CAWSRQGGNTIYF

clone_size: NA
j_call: TRBJ2-7
d_call: NA
v_call: TRBV29-1
cdr3_nt: TGCAGCGTCGCTAGATTAGGCGAGCAGTACTTC
cdr3_aa: CSVARLGEQYF

clone_size: once
j_call: TRBJ2-2
d_call: NA
v_call: TRBV5-1
cdr3_nt: TGCGCCAGCAGCTTTGTAGGACCCTACACCGGGGAGCTGTTTTTT
cdr3_aa: CASSFVGPYTGELFF

clone_size: NA
j_call: TRBJ2-1
d_call: NA
v_call: TRBV21-1
cdr3_nt: TGTGCCAGCAGCAAAGATTGGACGGGGGACAGGGAGTATTTTGAGCAGTTCTTC
cdr3_aa: CASSKDWTGDREYFEQFF

clone_size: NA
j_call: TRBJ1-5
d_call: NA
v_call: TRBV19
cdr3_nt: TGTGCCAGTAGTATTTCAGGGGCTGGGCAGCCCCAGCATTTT
cdr3_aa: CASSISGAGQPQHF

clone_size: NA
j_call: TRBJ2-1
d_call: TRBD2
v_call: TRBV10-3
cdr3_nt: TGTGCCATCAGTTCTAGCGGCTCCTACAATGAGCAGTTCTTC
cdr3_aa: CAISSSGSYNEQFF

clone_size: NA
j_call: TRBJ2-7
d_call: NA
v_call: TRBV11-2
cdr3_nt: TGTGCCAGCAGCCCCCGGACCGTCTTCCAGCAGTACTTC
cdr3_aa: CASSPRTVFQQYF

clone_size: NA
j_call: TRBJ2-3
d_call: NA
v_call: TRBV5-6
cdr3_nt: TGTGCCAGCAGCTCGCGGAGGGGACCGACAGATACGCAGTATTTT
cdr3_aa: CASSSRRGPTDTQYF

clone_size: once
j_call: TRBJ2-5
d_call: NA
v_call: TRBV2
cdr3_nt: TGTGCCAGCAGTGAAGAGACCCAGTACTTC
cdr3_aa: CASSEETQYF

clone_size: NA
j_call: TRBJ2-1
d_call: NA
v_call: TRBV7-2
cdr3_nt: TGTGCCAGCAGCTACGTCGATGAGCAGTTCTTC
cdr3_aa: CASSYVDEQFF